This passage covers 16 T cell receptor beta chains from one sample sequenced in a study of shared clonotypes between healthy human individuals. Profiling relied on immunoSEQ multiplex PCR, and the TCRdb table lists in-frame clones only, not all of them. The sample contains about 700,000 clones, about 74% of which appear only once. Sample: memory CD4+ T cells sorted from blood. Noted subset: CD45RA-negative fraction. The receptors here all came from a woman aged 30 to 39 in good health.

V gene TRBV28 combines with J gene TRBJ1-2; 9 bases line up with TRBD1. Trimming at V came to 5 bases and at J to 7 bases, leaving 8 bases not matched to a gene. This CDR3 has 14 amino acids. Germline CDR1 and CDR2: MDHEN and SYDVKM. CDR3: CASSGILQGAGYTF. As DNA, the CDR3 is TGTGCCAGCAGTGGGATATTACAGGGGGCTGGCTACACCTTC.

CDR3 DNA: TGTGCCAGCAAGAGGGAATTGAACGAGCAGTACTTC. Its protein is CASKRELNEQYF. The chain couples TRBV28 to TRBJ2-7; tentative D call: TRBD2 (5 bases). Looked up from germline, CDR1 is MDHEN and CDR2 is SYDVKM. Trimming left V 7 bases short and J 5 bases short, with 12 bases between. This CDR3 has 12 amino acids.

The genes are TRBV29-1 and TRBJ2-3, with TRBD2 identical over 11 bases. The V and J ends lost 7 bases and 0 bases, in that order; junction bases with no gene match: 3. CDR1 and CDR2 from the germline V gene are SQVTM and ANQGSEA. The length of the CDR3 is 14 residues. The CDR3 DNA follows: TGCAGCGCCCGGACTAGCGGGAGCACAGATACGCAGTATTTT. Translating gives CSARTSGSTDTQYF.

The rearrangement joins TRBV18 to TRBJ2-2, with 8 bases identical to TRBD2. V lost 4 bases to trimming and J lost 4 bases; unmatched junction nucleotides: 8. The CDR3 consists of 16 residues. In germline, CDR1 is KGHSH, CDR2 LQKENI. CDR3 bases: TGTGCCAGCTCACGCGAGCGGGAGCGGGTCACCGGGGAGCTGTTTTTT. Protein sequence: CASSRERERVTGELFF.

V usage is TRBV11-3 and J usage is TRBJ2-3, with 10 bases identical to TRBD2. This CDR3 has 16 residues. CDR1 SGHNT and CDR2 YENEEA come from the germline V gene. V dropped 3 bases and J dropped 1; count of bases not matched to a gene: 4. The CDR3 sequence is CASSLGLATGTDTQYF. The CDR3 bases are TGTGCCAGCAGCTTGGGACTAGCGACTGGCACAGATACGCAGTATTTT.

The chain joins TRBV5-4 to TRBJ2-5, with a possible D match to TRBD2 (5 bases). V was shortened by 2 bases and J by 5 bases, with 10 bases between the two germline ends. CDR1 SGHNT and CDR2 YYREEE come from the germline V gene (reference sequence). The CDR3 extends over 13 amino acids. CDR3 sequence reads: CASSFLVAETQYF. CDR3 bases: TGTGCCAGCAGCTTTCTAGTAGCGGAGACCCAGTACTTC.

About this clone itself: Other DNA sequences in the same sample also yield this CDR3. The genes are TRBV28 and TRBJ2-3, with a weak D call TRBD2 (5 bases). Trimming stripped 3 bases from V and 5 bases from J, with 12 bases between. The germline V gene has CDR1 MDHEN and CDR2 SYDVKM. The CDR3 loop spans 14 amino acids. CDR3 loop: CASSLPLLVDTQYF. CDR3 DNA: TGTGCCAGCAGTTTGCCTCTACTAGTAGATACGCAGTATTTT.

V is TRBV10-2 and J is TRBJ1-5; D is unresolved. This CDR3 is built from 15 residues. Germline lookup yields CDR1 WSHSY and CDR2 SAAADI. Trimming removed 3 bases from V and 1 base from J, with 10 bases in between. In DNA form, the CDR3 reads TGCGCCAGCAGTGATTGGGGAGTCAGCAATCAGCCCCAGCATTTT. Amino acid sequence: CASSDWGVSNQPQHF.

V gene TRBV28 combines with J gene TRBJ2-7; D possibly matches TRBD1 or TRBD2 (6 bases each). The germline CDR1 and CDR2 sequences are MDHEN and SYDVKM. The CDR3 covers 16 residues. V was pared by 7 bases and J by 5 bases, with 24 bases between. CDR3 region: CASNPIGGQGAHEQYF. CDR3 coding DNA: TGTGCCAGCAATCCAATAGGGGGGCAGGGAGCCCACGAGCAGTACTTC.

The CDR3 sequence is CASSLRTGDGNTIYF. The CDR3 bases are TGCGCCAGCAGCCTCCGGACAGGGGACGGAAACACCATATATTTT. This chain joins TRBV4-1 and TRBJ1-3; TRBD1 matches 9 bases. Unmatched junction bases numbered 5, after V lost 4 bases and J lost 4 bases. The CDR3 extends over 15 amino acids. Germline V gene lookup returns CDR1 MGHRA and CDR2 YSYEKL.

The V gene is TRBV2, the J gene TRBJ2-1; D assignment may be TRBD1 or TRBD2 (5 bases each). Looked up from germline, CDR1 is SNHLY and CDR2 is FYNNEI. The CDR3 is 13 residues long. V lost 7 bases to trimming and J lost 8 bases, with 15 bases between them. In nucleotides, the CDR3 is TGTGCCAGCACCCCTTTAAGGGACCATGAGCAGTTCTTC. Its protein is CASTPLRDHEQFF.

CDR3: CASSSQGAGDTQYF. CDR3 in DNA: TGCGCCAGCAGCTCACAGGGGGCAGGAGATACGCAGTATTTT. The V gene is TRBV5-1, the J gene TRBJ2-3; TRBD1 agrees at 9 bases. V gave up 3 bases and J gave up 5 bases; unmatched junction bases: 4. CDR3 length: 14 amino acids. CDR1 SGHRS and CDR2 YFSETQ come from the germline V gene.

The chain combines TRBV6-1 with TRBJ1-1, with D hard to call. Germline-derived CDR1 and CDR2 are MNHNS and SASEGT. V lost 6 bases, J lost 6 bases, and 20 bases lay in between. CDR3 length: 15 residues. CDR3 coding DNA: TGTGCCAGCAGCCCGGAGGCATTTAGCACGGCTGAAGCTTTCTTT. Translation gives CASSPEAFSTAEAFF.

The rearrangement joins TRBV4-1 to TRBJ2-3; TRBD2 matches 9 bases. This CDR3 has 18 amino acids. CDR1 is MGHRA, CDR2 YSYEKL, per germline. Germline trimming cut 1 base from V and 0 bases from J; bases unmatched to any gene: 8. The CDR3 sequence is CASSQAGAGGLSTDTQYF. The CDR3 DNA reads as TGCGCCAGCAGCCAAGCGGGCGCGGGAGGGCTCAGCACAGATACGCAGTATTTT.

A few counts support this clone. The chain combines TRBV9 with TRBJ2-2; D remains unclear. This CDR3 spans 13 amino acids. Trimming took 3 bases from V and 6 from J, leaving 9 bases between them. The germline V gene encodes CDR1 SGDLS and CDR2 YYNGEE. In DNA form, the CDR3 reads TGTGCCAGCAGCGAACTCCGCGCCGGGGAGCTGTTTTTT. It specifies CASSELRAGELFF.

The rearrangement links TRBV20-1 to TRBJ1-1; the D gene is possibly TRBD1 (5 bases). Per the germline V gene, CDR1 is DFQATT and CDR2 is SNEGSKA (reference sequence). The CDR3 loop spans 11 amino acids. V lost 5 bases and J lost 1, with 5 bases in between. This CDR3 reads CSAGTNTEAFF. CDR3 bases: TGCAGTGCTGGGACGAACACTGAAGCTTTCTTT.